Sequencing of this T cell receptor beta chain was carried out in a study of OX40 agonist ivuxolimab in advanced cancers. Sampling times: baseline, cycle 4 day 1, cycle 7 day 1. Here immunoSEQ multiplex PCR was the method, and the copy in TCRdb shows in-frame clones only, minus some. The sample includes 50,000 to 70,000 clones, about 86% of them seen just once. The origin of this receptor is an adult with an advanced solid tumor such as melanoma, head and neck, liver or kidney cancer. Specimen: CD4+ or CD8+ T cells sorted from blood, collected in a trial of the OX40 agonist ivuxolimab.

The CDR3 loop is CASSQEVARPSGANVLTF. The CDR3 DNA sequence: TGCGCCAGCAGCCAAGAAGTGGCAAGGCCTTCTGGGGCCAACGTCCTGACTTTC. This chain connects TRBV4-1 to TRBJ2-6; D remains unclear. Germline V CDR1 and CDR2: MGHRA, YSYEKL. V was shortened by 0 bases and J by 1 base, with 13 bases between the two germline ends. The CDR3 has 18 amino acids.